The TCR beta chain under discussion was sequenced for a study of T cell changes during pregnancy in multiple sclerosis. This clone showed up just once. Only in-frame clones appear in the TCRdb table, and some are missing; sequencing was by immunoSEQ multiplex PCR. The sample comprises tens of thousands of clones, 85% to 90% of which are singletons, and 0.45% to 0.75% rests with the top ten. The V gene's germline CDR1 is SGHNT and CDR2 YENEEA. This CDR3 spans 15 amino acids. V lost 5 bases to trimming and J lost 1 base, with 11 bases between them. The input for sequencing was CD4+ T cells from peripheral blood mononuclear cells, taken in the first trimester of pregnancy. This TCR was recovered from a female donor with multiple sclerosis, enrolled in a pregnancy study. This chain connects TRBV11-3 to TRBJ2-2; D gene unclear. This CDR3 reads CASSPPRQNTGELFF. DNA of the CDR3: TGTGCCAGCAGCCCCCCCCGACAGAACACCGGGGAGCTGTTTTTT.